This TCR beta chain was recovered during a study of blood T cell repertoires in COVID-19 (dated by TCRdb to about 2020). About the study as a whole: Samples from collaborators originated in the United States, Italy and Spain and spanned both the acute and convalescent phases of COVID-19. The material from the prospective study consisted of cDNA or gDNA derived from T cells, B-cell-depleted T cells, or PBMCs. Subjects who had been exposed to COVID-19, were actively infected with it, or had recovered from it provided the deeply sampled blood TCRbeta repertoires that made up the dataset. The repertoires were made available in a free public database intended to serve as a resource for research on the immune response to SARS-CoV-2. Samples were obtained from the ongoing ImmuneRACE study (first 160 participants) and from over 1,000 subjects provided by 6 global collaborators. A de-identified subject ID, COVID-19 status, age in years and sex were almost always included in the sample metadata. HLA class I and class II types, where available, came from metadata supplied by the sample provider rather than from assay-based typing.

The germline V gene specifies MDHEN as CDR1 and SYDVKM as CDR2. Germline trimming: 7 bases from V, 4 bases from J; junction bases outside gene matches: 9. CDR3 length: 15 amino acids, cysteine to phenylalanine. Only the CDR3 part of the read is kept: 45 bases, read in frame from the first base. TCRbeta CDR3 regions were amplified from genomic DNA using the immunoSEQ Assay, a bias-controlled multiplex PCR. The source study handled its data this way. Nucleated cell counts per sample were estimated from amplification of reference gene primers within the assay. To quantify the absolute abundance of each unique TCRbeta CDR3 rearrangement, sequence reads were collapsed and filtered. Productive Simpson clonality was computed per sample as the square root of Simpson's diversity index over productive rearrangements. The clones in this table, taken by TCRdb from immuneACCESS, are in-frame only. Not every clone is retained; where verified, under half of the shortfall comes from an unresolved V gene, and the cause of the rest is unknown. V and J calls and clone size are as listed in that table; D and trimming were resolved from the DNA. The sample table contains 300,000 to 450,000 clones; only one count was recorded for roughly nine tenths of them. The biggest ten clones account for less than 5% of the sample.

As concerns this clone: There is no known antigen for this receptor. No base quality information exists; no much larger clone differs at one position.

The investigation overall reported the following: The quantity of clinical and demographic metadata differed by source and by participant and was supplied without curation.

At one collaborating source in Seattle, patients were enrolled during active infection and were followed longitudinally through the course of disease. The collaborating institutions used their own protocols to collect whole blood in K2EDTA tubes. Collaborator samples were shipped for TCRbeta analysis as frozen whole blood, isolated PBMCs, or DNA extracted from either sample type. The specimen was peripheral blood. In this chain, TRBV28 is recombined with TRBJ1-3; TRBD1 matches 8 bases in the middle. The sequence was collected from a woman in her sixties or seventies with COVID-19, enrolled during active disease. The nucleotides are TGTGCCAGCAAGGTCCATGACAGGGGAGGAAACACCATATATTTT. Protein translation: CASKVHDRGGNTIYF.